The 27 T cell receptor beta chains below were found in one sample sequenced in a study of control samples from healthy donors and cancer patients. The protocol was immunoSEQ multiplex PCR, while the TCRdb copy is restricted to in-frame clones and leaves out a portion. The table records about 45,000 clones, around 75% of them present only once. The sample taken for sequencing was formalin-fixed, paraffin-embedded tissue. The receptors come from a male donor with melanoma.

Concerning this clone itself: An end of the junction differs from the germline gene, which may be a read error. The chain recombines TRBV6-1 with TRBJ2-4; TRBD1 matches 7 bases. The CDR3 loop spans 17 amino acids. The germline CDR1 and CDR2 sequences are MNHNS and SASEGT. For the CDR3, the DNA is TGTGCCAGAAGTGAAAGGGGGTCGGGACAGTTCAAAAACATTCAGTACTTC. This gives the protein CARSERGSGQFKNIQYF.

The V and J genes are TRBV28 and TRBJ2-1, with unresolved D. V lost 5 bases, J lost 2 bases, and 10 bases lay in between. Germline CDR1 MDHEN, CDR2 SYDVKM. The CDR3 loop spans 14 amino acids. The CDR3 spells CASSQLDPYNEQFF. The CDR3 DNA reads TGTGCCAGCAGTCAGCTAGACCCCTACAATGAGCAGTTCTTC.

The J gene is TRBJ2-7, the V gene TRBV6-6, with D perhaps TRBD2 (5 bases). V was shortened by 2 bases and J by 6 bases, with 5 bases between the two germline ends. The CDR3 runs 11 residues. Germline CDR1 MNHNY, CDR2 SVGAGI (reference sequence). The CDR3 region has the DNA TGTGCCAGCAGTTACCTAGCCGAGCAGTACTTC. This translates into CASSYLAEQYF.

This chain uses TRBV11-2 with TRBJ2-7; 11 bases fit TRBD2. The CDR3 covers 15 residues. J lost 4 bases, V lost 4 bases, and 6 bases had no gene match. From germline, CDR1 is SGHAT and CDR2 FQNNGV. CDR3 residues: CASSSPGLAVYEQYF. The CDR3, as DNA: TGTGCCAGCAGCTCGCCGGGACTAGCGGTTTACGAGCAGTACTTC.

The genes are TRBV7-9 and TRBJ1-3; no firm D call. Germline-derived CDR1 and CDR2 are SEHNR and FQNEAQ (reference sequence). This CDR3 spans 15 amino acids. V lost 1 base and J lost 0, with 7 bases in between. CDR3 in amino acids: CASSLDMLSGNTIYF. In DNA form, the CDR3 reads TGTGCCAGCAGCTTAGATATGCTCTCTGGAAACACCATATATTTT. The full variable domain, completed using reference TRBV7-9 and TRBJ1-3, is DTGVSQNPRHKITKRGQNVTFRCDPISEHNRLYWYRQTLGQGPEFLTYFQNEAQLEKSRLLSDRFSAERPKGSFSTLEIQRTEQGDSAMYLCASSLDMLSGNTIYFGEGSWLTVV.

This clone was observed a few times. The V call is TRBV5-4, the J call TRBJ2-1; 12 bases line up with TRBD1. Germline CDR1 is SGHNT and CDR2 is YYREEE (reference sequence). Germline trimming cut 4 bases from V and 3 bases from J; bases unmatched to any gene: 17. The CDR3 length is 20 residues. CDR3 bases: TGTGCCAGCAGCCCCAGTCCCGGGACAGGGGGCGCGGGGGGCTACAATGAGCAGTTCTTC. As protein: CASSPSPGTGGAGGYNEQFF.

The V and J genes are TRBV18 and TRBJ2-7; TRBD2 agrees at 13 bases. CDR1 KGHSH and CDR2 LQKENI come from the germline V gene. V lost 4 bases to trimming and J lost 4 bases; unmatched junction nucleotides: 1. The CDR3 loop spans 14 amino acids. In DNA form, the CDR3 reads TGTGCCAGCTCACGACTAGCGGGAGGTTACGAGCAGTACTTC. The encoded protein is CASSRLAGGYEQYF.

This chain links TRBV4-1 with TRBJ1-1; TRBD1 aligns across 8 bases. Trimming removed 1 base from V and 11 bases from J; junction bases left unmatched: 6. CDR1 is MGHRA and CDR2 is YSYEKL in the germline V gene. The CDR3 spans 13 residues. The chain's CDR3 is CASSQVWTGRAFF. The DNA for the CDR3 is TGCGCCAGCAGCCAAGTCTGGACAGGGAGGGCTTTCTTT.

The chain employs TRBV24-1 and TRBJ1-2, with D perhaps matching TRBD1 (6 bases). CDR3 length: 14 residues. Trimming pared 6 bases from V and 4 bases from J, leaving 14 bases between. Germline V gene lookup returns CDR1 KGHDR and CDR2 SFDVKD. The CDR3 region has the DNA TGTGCCACCAGTCATTCCGCAGGGGCCTATGGCTACACCTTC. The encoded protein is CATSHSAGAYGYTF.

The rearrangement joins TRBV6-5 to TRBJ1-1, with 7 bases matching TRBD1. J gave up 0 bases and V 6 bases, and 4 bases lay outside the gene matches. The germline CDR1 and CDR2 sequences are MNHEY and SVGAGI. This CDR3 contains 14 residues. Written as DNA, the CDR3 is TGTGCCAGCAGGCTGGACAGGATGAACACTGAAGCTTTCTTT. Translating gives CASRLDRMNTEAFF.

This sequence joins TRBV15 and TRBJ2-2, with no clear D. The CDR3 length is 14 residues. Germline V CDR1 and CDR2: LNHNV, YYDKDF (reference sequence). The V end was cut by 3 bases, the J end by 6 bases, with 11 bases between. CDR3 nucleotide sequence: TGTGCCACCAGCAGGACCTCCCTCGCCGGGGAGCTGTTTTTT. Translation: CATSRTSLAGELFF.

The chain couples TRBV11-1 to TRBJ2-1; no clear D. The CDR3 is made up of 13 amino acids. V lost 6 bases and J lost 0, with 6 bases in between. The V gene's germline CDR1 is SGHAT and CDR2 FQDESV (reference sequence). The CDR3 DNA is TGTGCCAGCAGTCAGAGCTCCTACAATGAGCAGTTCTTC. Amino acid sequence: CASSQSSYNEQFF. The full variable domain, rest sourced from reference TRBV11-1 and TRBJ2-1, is EAEVAQSPRYKITEKSQAVAFWCDPISGHATLYWYRQILGQGPELLVQFQDESVVDDSQLPKDRFSAERLKGVDSTLKIQPAELGDSAMYLCASSQSSYNEQFFGPGTRLTVL.

DNA for the CDR3: TGTGCCAGCAGCCCACTTGGGACTAGCGGGCAAGAGACCCAGTACTTC. This translates into CASSPLGTSGQETQYF. The V gene is TRBV7-6, the J gene TRBJ2-5; TRBD2 matches at 12 bases. Per germline, CDR1 SGHVS and CDR2 FNYEAQ. This CDR3 is built from 16 residues. V gave up 5 bases and J gave up 2 bases; unmatched junction bases: 6.

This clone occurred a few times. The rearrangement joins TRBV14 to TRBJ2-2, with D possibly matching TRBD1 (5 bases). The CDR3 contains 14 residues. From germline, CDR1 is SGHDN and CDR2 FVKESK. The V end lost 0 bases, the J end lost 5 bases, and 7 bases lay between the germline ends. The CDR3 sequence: CASSQDRTTGELFF. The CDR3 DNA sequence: TGTGCCAGCAGCCAAGATAGGACAACCGGGGAGCTGTTTTTT. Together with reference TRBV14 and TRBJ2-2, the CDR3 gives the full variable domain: EAGVTQFPSHSVIEKGQTVTLRCDPISGHDNLYWYRRVMGKEIKFLLHFVKESKQDESGMPNNRFLAERTGGTYSTLKVQPAELEDSGVYFCASSQDRTTGELFFGEGSRLTVL.

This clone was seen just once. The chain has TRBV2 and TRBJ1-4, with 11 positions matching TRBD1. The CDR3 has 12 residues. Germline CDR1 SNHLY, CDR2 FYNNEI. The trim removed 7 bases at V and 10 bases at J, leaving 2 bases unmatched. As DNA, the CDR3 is TGTGCCAGCACCGGGACAGGGGGAAAACTGTTTTTT. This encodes CASTGTGGKLFF.

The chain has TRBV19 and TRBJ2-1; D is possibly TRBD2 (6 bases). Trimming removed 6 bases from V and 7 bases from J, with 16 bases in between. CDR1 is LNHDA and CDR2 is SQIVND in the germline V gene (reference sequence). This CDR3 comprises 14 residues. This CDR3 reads CASSLDAGRNEQFF. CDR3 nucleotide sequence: TGTGCCAGTAGCCTAGACGCGGGACGGAATGAGCAGTTCTTC.

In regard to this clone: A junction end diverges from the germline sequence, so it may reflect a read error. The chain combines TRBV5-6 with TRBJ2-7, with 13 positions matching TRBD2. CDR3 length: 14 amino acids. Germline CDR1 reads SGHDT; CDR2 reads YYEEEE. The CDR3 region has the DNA TGTGCCAGCAACCTCGGACTAGCGGGAGTCATAAAGGACTTC. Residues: CASNLGLAGVIKDF.

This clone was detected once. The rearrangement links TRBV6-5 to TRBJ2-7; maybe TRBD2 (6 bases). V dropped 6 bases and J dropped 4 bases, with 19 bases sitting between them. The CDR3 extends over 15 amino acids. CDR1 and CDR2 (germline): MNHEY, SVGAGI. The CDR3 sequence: CASSRPGYGLYEQYF. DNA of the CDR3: TGTGCCAGCAGCCGGCCGGGATATGGACTATACGAGCAGTACTTC.

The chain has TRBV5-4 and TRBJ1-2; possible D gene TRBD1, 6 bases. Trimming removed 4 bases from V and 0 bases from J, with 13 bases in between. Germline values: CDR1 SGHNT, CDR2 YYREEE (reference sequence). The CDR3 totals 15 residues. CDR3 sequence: CASSIGQKANYGYTF. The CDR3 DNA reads TGTGCCAGCAGCATCGGACAGAAAGCTAACTATGGCTACACCTTC.

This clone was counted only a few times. The CDR3 DNA sequence: TGTGCCACTGAGGGGTCCTACAATGAGCAGTTCTTC. Amino acid sequence: CATEGSYNEQFF. V gene TRBV10-3 combines with J gene TRBJ2-1; D is possibly TRBD1 or TRBD2 (5 bases each). The germline V gene has CDR1 ENHRY and CDR2 SYGVKD. The CDR3 length is 12 residues. V lost 10 bases, J lost 1 base, and 8 bases lay in between.

CDR3 sequence (DNA): TGTGCCTGGAACCAACAGGGGGCTGGGGAGACCCAGTACTTC. This gives the protein CAWNQQGAGETQYF. The chain uses TRBV30 and TRBJ2-5; TRBD1 matches at 9 bases. Trimming at V came to 4 bases and at J to 5 bases, leaving 8 bases not matched to a gene. The CDR3 loop spans 14 amino acids. The germline CDR1 and CDR2 sequences are GTSNPN and SVGIG (reference sequence).

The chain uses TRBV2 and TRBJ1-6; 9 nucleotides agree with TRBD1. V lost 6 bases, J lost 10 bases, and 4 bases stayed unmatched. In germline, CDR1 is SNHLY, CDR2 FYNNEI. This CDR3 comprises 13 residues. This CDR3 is CASRGTGNSPLHF. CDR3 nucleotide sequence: TGTGCCAGCAGAGGGACAGGGAACTCACCCCTCCACTTT.

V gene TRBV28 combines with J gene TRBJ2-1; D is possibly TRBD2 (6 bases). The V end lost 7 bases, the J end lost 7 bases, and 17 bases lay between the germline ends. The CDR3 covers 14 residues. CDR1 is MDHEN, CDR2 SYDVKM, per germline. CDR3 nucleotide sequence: TGTGCCAGCAACCGCATCGGGAGTACGAATGAGCAGTTCTTC. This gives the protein CASNRIGSTNEQFF. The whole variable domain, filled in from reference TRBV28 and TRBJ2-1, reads DVKVTQSSRYLVKRTGEKVFLECVQDMDHENMFWYRQDPGLGLRLIYFSYDVKMKEKGDIPEGYSVSREKKERFSLILESASTNQTSMYLCASNRIGSTNEQFFGPGTRLTVL.

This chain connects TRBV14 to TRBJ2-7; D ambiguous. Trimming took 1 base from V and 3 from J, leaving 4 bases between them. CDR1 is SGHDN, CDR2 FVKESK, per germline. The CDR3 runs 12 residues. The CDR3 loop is CASSQAGYEQYF. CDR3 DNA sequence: TGTGCCAGCAGCCAAGCCGGCTACGAGCAGTACTTC.

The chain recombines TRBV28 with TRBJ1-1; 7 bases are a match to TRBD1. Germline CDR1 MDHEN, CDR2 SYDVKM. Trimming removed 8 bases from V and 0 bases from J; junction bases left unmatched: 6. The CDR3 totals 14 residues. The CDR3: CASLGGTMNTEAFF. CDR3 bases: TGTGCCAGCCTAGGGGGCACAATGAACACTGAAGCTTTCTTT.

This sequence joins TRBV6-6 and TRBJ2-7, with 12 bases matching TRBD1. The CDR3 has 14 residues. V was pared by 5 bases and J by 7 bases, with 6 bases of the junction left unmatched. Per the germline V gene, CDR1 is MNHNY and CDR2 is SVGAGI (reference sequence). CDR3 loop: CASSPGQGAREQYF. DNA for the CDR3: TGTGCCAGCAGTCCGGGACAGGGGGCGAGGGAGCAGTACTTC.

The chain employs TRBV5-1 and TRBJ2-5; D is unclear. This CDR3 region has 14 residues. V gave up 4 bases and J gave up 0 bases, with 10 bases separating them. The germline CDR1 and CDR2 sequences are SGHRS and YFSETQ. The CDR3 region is CASSPNGYQETQYF. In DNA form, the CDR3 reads TGCGCCAGCAGCCCTAACGGGTACCAAGAGACCCAGTACTTC.